Here is one T cell receptor beta chain with its context. One entry per CDR3 protein results from TCRdb running MiXCR on the 5' RACE reads. The data show 150,000 to 200,000 distinct CDR3 sequences, with about 6.2% seen just once and 2.9% held by the top ten. This sample is part of a study of T cells after yellow fever vaccination. This CDR3 has 13 residues. Germline CDR1 MDHEN, CDR2 SYDVKM. Trimming stripped 0 bases from V and 6 bases from J, with 8 bases between. The TCR sequence derives from a man aged 18-30 years who received the YFV17D yellow fever vaccine. The source material was CD4+ T cells sorted from PBMCs, sampled on the day of the first yellow fever vaccination. The chain links TRBV28 to TRBJ1-2; D may be TRBD1 (5 bases). The CDR3 DNA sequence: TGTGCCAGCAGTTTATGGCAGGGAGATGGCTACACCTTC. Translation gives CASSLWQGDGYTF.